This T cell receptor beta chain is from a study of blood T cells in healthy people across ages. Primers used in a second PCR of about 6 to 12 cycles were a sample-barcoded 5' primer and a J-beta primer mix. TCRdb re-derived calls from the 5' RACE reads in MiXCR, one entry per CDR3 protein. The table shows roughly 900,000 distinct CDR3 sequences, with about 48% occurring only once. Germline assignment: CDR1 MGHRA and CDR2 YSYEKL. V shed 1 base, J shed 4 bases, and the junction held 19 bases outside the gene matches. The CDR3 extends over 21 amino acids. This receptor was obtained from a man under 40 in good health. Sequencing used blood. This rearrangement joins TRBV4-1 to TRBJ2-2; 9 bases agree with TRBD1. The CDR3 region has the DNA TGCGCCAGCAGCCAAGGGGGGAAATGGAGGGACAGGGCAAATAGCACCGGGGAGCTGTTTTTT. Amino acid sequence: CASSQGGKWRDRANSTGELFF.